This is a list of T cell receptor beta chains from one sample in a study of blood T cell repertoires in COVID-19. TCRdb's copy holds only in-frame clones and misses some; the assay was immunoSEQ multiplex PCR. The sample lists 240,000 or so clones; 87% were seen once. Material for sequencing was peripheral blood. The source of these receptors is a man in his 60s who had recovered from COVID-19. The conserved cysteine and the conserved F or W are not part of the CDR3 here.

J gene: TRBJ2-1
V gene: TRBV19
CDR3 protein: ASSIHAPGISYNEQF

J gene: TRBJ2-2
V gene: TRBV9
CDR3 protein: ASSASGGTGELF

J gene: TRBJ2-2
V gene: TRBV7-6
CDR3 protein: ASRGRERGGANTGELF

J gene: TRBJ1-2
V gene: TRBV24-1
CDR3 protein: ATSGFRGYT

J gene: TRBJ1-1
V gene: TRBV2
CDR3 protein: ASSPRGQGNTEAF

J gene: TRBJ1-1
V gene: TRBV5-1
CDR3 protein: ASSLLPDRGDTEAF

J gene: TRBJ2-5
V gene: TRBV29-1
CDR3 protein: SVLGWETQY

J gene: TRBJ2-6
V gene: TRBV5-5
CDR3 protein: ASRPPGTGARAGANVLT

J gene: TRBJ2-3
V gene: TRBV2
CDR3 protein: ASSAGGGIDTQY

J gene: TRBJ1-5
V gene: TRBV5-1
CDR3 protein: ASSPGDGAYQPQH

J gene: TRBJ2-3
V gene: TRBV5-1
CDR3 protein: ASSLASGVSTDTQY

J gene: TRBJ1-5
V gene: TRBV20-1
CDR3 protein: SASKGAGGNQPQH

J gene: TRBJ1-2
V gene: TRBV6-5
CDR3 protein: ASRYTTGGYGYT

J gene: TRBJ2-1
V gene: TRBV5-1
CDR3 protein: ASSLGLAGVHEQF

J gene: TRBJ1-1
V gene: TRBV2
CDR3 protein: ASSQDRNTEAF

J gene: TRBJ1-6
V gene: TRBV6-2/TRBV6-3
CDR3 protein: ASSYVGHLNSPLH

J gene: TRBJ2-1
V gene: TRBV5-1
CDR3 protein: ASRAPTSGSQSSYNEQF